The 19 T cell receptor beta chains given below trace back to one sample, sequenced in a study of control samples from healthy donors and cancer patients. Generated by immunoSEQ multiplex PCR, the TCRdb table keeps only in-frame clones and is missing some. The table includes about 160,000 clones, roughly 89% detected once. The source material was blood. These receptors were obtained from a man aged 25-45 years in good health.

The chain employs TRBV15 and TRBJ1-3; D is undetermined. Per the germline V gene, CDR1 is LNHNV and CDR2 is YYDKDF (reference sequence). V was pared by 0 bases and J by 0 bases, with 3 bases between. The CDR3 length is 14 residues. The CDR3 sequence is CATSREISGNTIYF. CDR3 DNA sequence: TGTGCCACCAGCAGAGAAATCTCTGGAAACACCATATATTTT. Full variable domain (remainder filled in from reference TRBV15 and TRBJ1-3): DAMVIQNPRYQVTQFGKPVTLSCSQTLNHNVMYWYQQKSSQAPKLLFHYYDKDFNNEADTPDNFQSRRPNTSFCFLDIRSPGLGDTAMYLCATSREISGNTIYFGEGSWLTVV.

The sample holds a few counts of this clone. V gene TRBV5-1 combines with J gene TRBJ2-3; D gene unclear. The CDR3 is 12 amino acids. With 8 bases removed from V and 6 bases from J, the gap between germline ends came to 13 bases. Looked up from germline, CDR1 is SGHRS and CDR2 is YFSETQ. CDR3 protein: CASGDSSDTQYF. For the CDR3, the DNA is TGCGCCAGTGGGGATTCCTCCGATACGCAGTATTTT.

The CDR3 bases are TGTGCCAGCAGTTTATATGGACTAGCCTCAGATACGCAGTATTTT. It codes for CASSLYGLASDTQYF. The chain carries TRBV27 and TRBJ2-3; TRBD2 agrees at 8 bases. This CDR3 has 15 residues. The J segment lost 4 bases and the V segment lost 1 base, leaving 4 bases of the junction unmatched. Germline CDR1 is MNHEY and CDR2 is SMNVEV (reference sequence).

This chain joins TRBV18 and TRBJ1-5, with TRBD1 matching 8 bases. Germline loops: CDR1 KGHSH, CDR2 LQKENI. The CDR3 totals 16 residues. Trimming took 4 bases from V and 5 from J; bases not matched to a gene: 10. The CDR3 region is CASSRRQGRLDQPQHF. The CDR3 DNA reads as TGTGCCAGCTCACGAAGACAGGGGCGGTTAGATCAGCCCCAGCATTTT.

The V and J genes are TRBV7-3 and TRBJ2-5; 10 nucleotides align to TRBD2. V was clipped by 4 bases and J by 5 bases; unmatched bases: 4. The CDR3 contains 14 residues. The germline V gene encodes CDR1 SGHTA and CDR2 FQGTGA. The CDR3 is CASSSLAGVETQYF. In DNA form, the CDR3 reads TGTGCCAGCAGCTCGCTAGCGGGGGTCGAGACCCAGTACTTC.

The chain is built from TRBV2 and TRBJ1-2; D possibly corresponds to TRBD1 (6 bases). CDR3 size: 12 residues. V dropped 6 bases and J dropped 8 bases, with 13 bases sitting between them. Germline values: CDR1 SNHLY, CDR2 FYNNEI. The CDR3 DNA reads TGTGCCAGCAGACGGGACGGGGGCGGCTACACCTTC. It translates to CASRRDGGGYTF.

This chain joins TRBV7-6 and TRBJ1-4; perhaps TRBD1 as D (5 bases). The V gene lost 1 base and the J gene lost 7 bases, with 16 bases spanning the gap. This CDR3 has 16 amino acids. In germline, CDR1 is SGHVS, CDR2 FNYEAQ. The CDR3 spells CASSLDVGGTVEKLFF. CDR3 bases: TGTGCCAGCAGCTTAGATGTTGGTGGGACTGTTGAAAAACTGTTTTTT.

This clone was seen only a few times. The rearrangement uses TRBV6-7 and TRBJ1-1; D unclear. TRBV6-7 is reported as an ORF; its role is uncertain. Deletions cut 7 bases from V and 10 bases from J, with 10 bases between. The CDR3 consists of 10 residues. The CDR3 region has the DNA TGTGCCAGCAATCTAGGACGAGCTTTCTTT. Protein product: CASNLGRAFF.

The V and J genes are TRBV14 and TRBJ1-6; D not certain. The germline V and J ends were trimmed by 1 base and 10 bases, with 8 bases remaining between them. Germline CDR1 is SGHDN and CDR2 is FVKESK. The CDR3 covers 13 residues. In DNA, the CDR3 is TGTGCCAGCAGCCAAGGGGATTTGTCACCCCTCCACTTT. It yields the protein CASSQGDLSPLHF.

The chain carries TRBV19 and TRBJ1-1; D possibly corresponds to TRBD1 (5 bases). The V end was cut by 5 bases, the J end by 0 bases, with 10 bases between. The CDR3 contains 14 residues. The V gene's germline CDR1 is LNHDA and CDR2 SQIVND (reference sequence). The CDR3 DNA is TGTGCCAGTAGTGAACAGGCCTTGAACACTGAAGCTTTCTTT. Its translation is CASSEQALNTEAFF.

The table lists this clone with a count of one. The V call is TRBV9, the J call TRBJ1-2; possible D gene TRBD1, 5 bases. CDR1 is SGDLS, CDR2 YYNGEE, per germline. Trimming removed 1 base at V and 3 bases at J, with 19 bases between. CDR3 length: 17 residues. The CDR3 DNA is TGTGCCAGCAGCGTAACCCGGGGCATCGGAGGATACTATGGCTACACCTTC. This translates into CASSVTRGIGGYYGYTF.

The rearrangement links TRBV18 to TRBJ2-3, with 10 bases that match TRBD2. Germline V lookup: CDR1 KGHSH, CDR2 LQKENI. The V segment lost 5 bases and the J segment 2 bases; nucleotides outside the gene matches: 7. This CDR3 is 16 amino acids long. The CDR3 nucleotides read TGTGCCAGCTCAACTTCTAGCGGGGGAAACACAGATACGCAGTATTTT. Its protein is CASSTSSGGNTDTQYF. Supplemented by reference TRBV18 and TRBJ2-3, the full variable domain reads NAGVMQNPRHLVRRRGQEARLRCSPMKGHSHVYWYRQLPEEGLKFMVYLQKENIIDESGMPKERFSAEFPKEGPSILRIQQVVRGDSAAYFCASSTSSGGNTDTQYFGPGTRLTVL.

CDR3 loop: CASSLVGRTVRAFF. The CDR3 DNA follows: TGTGCCAGCAGCTTAGTAGGCAGGACAGTGCGGGCTTTCTTT. The rearrangement uses TRBV7-9 and TRBJ1-1; D perhaps matches TRBD1 (6 bases). Germline V lookup: CDR1 SEHNR, CDR2 FQNEAQ (reference sequence). Trimming removed 1 base at V and 11 bases at J, with 17 bases between. This CDR3 is 14 amino acids long.

The chain employs TRBV27 and TRBJ2-1; 7 bases match TRBD2. CDR1 and CDR2 from the germline V gene are MNHEY and SMNVEV (reference sequence). This CDR3 comprises 14 residues. J was trimmed by 3 bases and V by 3 bases; bases with no gene match: 2. The CDR3 spells CASSFGGIYNEQFF. The CDR3 DNA is TGTGCCAGCAGTTTCGGGGGGATCTACAATGAGCAGTTCTTC.

V and J are TRBV7-9 and TRBJ2-3; maybe TRBD2 (5 bases). The CDR3 contains 14 residues. V was pared by 11 bases and J by 0 bases, with 15 bases between. The germline V gene encodes CDR1 SEHNR and CDR2 FQNEAQ (reference sequence). CDR3 sequence reads: CAQERRTSTDTQYF. The CDR3 DNA reads as TGTGCCCAAGAGAGGCGGACTAGCACAGATACGCAGTATTTT.

Comments on this clone: Other DNA sequences of this sample code for an identical CDR3. As DNA, the CDR3 is TGTGCCAGCAGCTTAAAATCCAACACTGAAGCTTTCTTT. This gives the protein CASSLKSNTEAFF. The genes are TRBV7-9 and TRBJ1-1; D is unclear. Trimming cost V 2 bases and J 2 bases, with 6 bases left between them. Germline V gives CDR1 SEHNR, CDR2 FQNEAQ (reference sequence). This CDR3 spans 13 amino acids. The full variable domain, rest sourced from reference TRBV7-9 and TRBJ1-1, is DTGVSQNPRHKITKRGQNVTFRCDPISEHNRLYWYRQTLGQGPEFLTYFQNEAQLEKSRLLSDRFSAERPKGSFSTLEIQRTEQGDSAMYLCASSLKSNTEAFFGQGTRLTVV.

This clone was observed a single time. The V and J genes are TRBV30 and TRBJ1-3, with a tentative D call TRBD1 (6 bases). Germline V gives CDR1 GTSNPN, CDR2 SVGIG (reference sequence). Trimming took off 6 bases at V and 0 bases at J, with 9 bases between the two ends. The CDR3 contains 13 residues. The CDR3 DNA reads as TGTGCCTGCCACAGGGTCTCTGGAAACACCATATATTTT. Translated, it gives CACHRVSGNTIYF.

The chain recombines TRBV7-3 with TRBJ2-1; TRBD1 matches 7 bases. CDR3 length: 14 amino acids. CDR1 and CDR2 (germline): SGHTA, FQGTGA. V gave up 5 bases and J gave up 9 bases; unmatched junction bases: 10. CDR3: CASSIYHGTVEQFF. The CDR3 DNA is TGTGCCAGCAGCATATACCACGGGACAGTTGAGCAGTTCTTC.

The rearrangement links TRBV24-1 to TRBJ1-4; D gene ambiguous. There are 15 residues in the CDR3. From germline, CDR1 is KGHDR and CDR2 SFDVKD. Trimming left V 5 bases short and J 5 bases short, with 14 bases between. CDR3 residues: CATSAGGFRNEKLFF. DNA for the CDR3: TGTGCCACCAGTGCGGGAGGGTTTAGAAATGAAAAACTGTTTTTT.